This T cell receptor beta chain came from a study of cytomegalovirus exposure and HLA in healthy donors. Germline values: CDR1 MGHDK, CDR2 SYGVNS. J lost 1 base, V lost 3 bases, and 10 bases had no gene match. CDR3 length: 17 amino acids. Study-level findings and limits: A few V segments could not be told apart, such as TRBV6-2 and TRBV6-3, and were left out.

Turning to this clone: As yet, its antigen is unknown.

Use of 60 Vbeta and 13 Jbeta primers characterized the PCR. Generated by immunoSEQ multiplex PCR, the TCRdb table keeps only in-frame clones and is missing some. Among around 150,000 clones listed, around 76% were seen once. Sequencing was carried out using PBMCs. This TCR derives from a girl aged 10 to 17 in good health and CMV-seropositive. The rearrangement uses TRBV25-1 and TRBJ2-5, with 8 nucleotides matching TRBD2. DNA of the CDR3: TGTGCCAGCAGTGATCAAACGCCGGGACTAGGCCAAGAGACCCAGTACTTC. It yields the protein CASSDQTPGLGQETQYF. The full variable domain, completed using reference TRBV25-1 and TRBJ2-5, is EADIYQTPRYLVIGTGKKITLECSQTMGHDKMYWYQQDPGMELHLIHYSYGVNSTEKGDLSSESTVSRIRTEHFPLTLESARPSHTSQYLCASSDQTPGLGQETQYFGPGTRLLVL.